The 12 T cell receptor beta chains in this list originate from one sample, sequenced in a study of blood T cell repertoires in COVID-19. The protocol was immunoSEQ multiplex PCR, while the TCRdb copy is restricted to in-frame clones and leaves out a portion. The table includes roughly 230,000 clones, around four fifths detected once. The specimen was peripheral blood. The receptors originated from a middle-aged man with active or convalescent COVID-19.

The genes are TRBV7-3 and TRBJ2-2; D is perhaps TRBD1 (6 bases). The CDR3 is 17 amino acids. Trimming took off 2 bases at V and 4 bases at J, with 17 bases between the two ends. Germline loops: CDR1 SGHTA, CDR2 FQGTGA. The DNA for the CDR3 is TGTGCCAGCAGCTTATCTGTCGCACAGGGCTCCACCGGGGAGCTGTTTTTT. Translation: CASSLSVAQGSTGELFF.

CDR3 bases: TGTGCCACCTCTGATTCCAGCGCAACTAATGAAAAACTGTTTTTT. Residues: CATSDSSATNEKLFF. The chain carries TRBV24-1 and TRBJ1-4; D is unresolved. There are 15 residues in the CDR3. Germline CDR1 KGHDR, CDR2 SFDVKD. Trimming removed 9 bases at V and 0 bases at J, with 13 bases between.

This sequence joins TRBV15 and TRBJ1-2; D unclear. The CDR3 is made up of 15 amino acids. Trimming took 0 bases from V and 2 from J, leaving 10 bases between them. CDR1 is LNHNV, CDR2 YYDKDF, per germline (reference sequence). In DNA form, the CDR3 reads TGTGCCACCAGCAGAGATCGCGGGCCAAACTATGGCTACACCTTC. This gives the protein CATSRDRGPNYGYTF. The complete variable domain, with remaining parts taken from reference TRBV15 and TRBJ1-2, reads DAMVIQNPRYQVTQFGKPVTLSCSQTLNHNVMYWYQQKSSQAPKLLFHYYDKDFNNEADTPDNFQSRRPNTSFCFLDIRSPGLGDTAMYLCATSRDRGPNYGYTFGSGTRLTVV.

The CDR3 DNA follows: TGTGCCAGCAGTGAGAGGTCTAGCGGGGGGGACACCGGGGAGCTGTTTTTT. Translating it yields CASSERSSGGDTGELFF. The chain joins TRBV2 to TRBJ2-2; 12 bases align to TRBD2. The CDR3 loop spans 17 amino acids. CDR1 is SNHLY and CDR2 is FYNNEI in the germline V gene. V trimming: 3 bases; J trimming: 3 bases; junction bases outside the gene matches: 5.

V usage is TRBV11-2 and J usage is TRBJ2-7, with a possible D match to TRBD1 (5 bases). With 5 bases removed from V and 8 bases from J, the gap between germline ends came to 13 bases. The CDR3 consists of 12 residues. The germline CDR1 and CDR2 sequences are SGHAT and FQNNGV. The chain's CDR3 is CASSILRDQQYF. CDR3 sequence (DNA): TGTGCCAGCAGCATACTCAGGGATCAGCAGTACTTC.

This CDR3 reads CASGPGAGYTF. CDR3 nucleotide sequence: TGTGCCAGCGGCCCAGGGGCTGGCTACACCTTC. The rearrangement links TRBV12-3 or TRBV12-4 to TRBJ1-2, with a possible D match to TRBD1 (6 bases). V was clipped by 8 bases and J by 7 bases, with 11 bases between them. This CDR3 has 11 residues.

The chain is built from TRBV3-1 (or the pseudogene TRBV3-2) and TRBJ1-1; D might be TRBD1 (6 bases). Germline CDR1 and CDR2: LGHDT and YNNKEL (reference sequence). This CDR3 has 14 residues. Trimming left V 0 bases short and J 12 bases short, with 17 bases between. CDR3 in DNA: TGTGCCAGCAGCCAAGATCGGGGGGCCCTAAGAACTTTCTTT. This encodes CASSQDRGALRTFF.

This clone was recorded at least ten times. The chain has TRBV4-1 and TRBJ2-7; 7 bases align to TRBD2. Looked up from germline, CDR1 is MGHRA and CDR2 is YSYEKL. Unmatched junction bases numbered 5, after V lost 0 bases and J lost 0 bases. The CDR3 has 16 amino acids. CDR3 sequence (DNA): TGCGCCAGCAGCCAAGATGGGCAGCGGGACTCCTACGAGCAGTACTTC. Translation: CASSQDGQRDSYEQYF.

This clone was counted a single time. In nucleotides, the CDR3 is TGTGCCAGCAGCTTAGATGTGGGGGCCATGAACACTGAAGCTTTCTTT. It translates to CASSLDVGAMNTEAFF. The chain is built from TRBV11-3 and TRBJ1-1; D is possibly TRBD1 (6 bases). Deletions cut 0 bases from V and 0 bases from J, with 11 bases between. The CDR3 sequence is 16 residues long. Germline V lookup: CDR1 SGHNT, CDR2 YENEEA.

This chain uses TRBV5-1 with TRBJ2-3, with 9 bases lining up with TRBD1. The CDR3 consists of 15 residues. CDR1 is SGHRS and CDR2 is YFSETQ in the germline V gene. With V trimmed by 4 bases and J by 5 bases, 8 bases remained unmatched. This CDR3 reads CASSPGQGSVDTQYF. The CDR3 coding sequence is TGCGCCAGCAGCCCCGGACAGGGGTCCGTAGATACGCAGTATTTT. The whole variable domain, filled in from reference TRBV5-1 and TRBJ2-3, reads KAGVTQTPRYLIKTRGQQVTLSCSPISGHRSVSWYQQTPGQGLQFLFEYFSETQRNKGNFPGRFSGRQFSNSRSEMNVSTLELGDSALYLCASSPGQGSVDTQYFGPGTRLTVL.

The genes are TRBV9 and TRBJ1-1, with TRBD1 identical over 9 bases. The junction had 9 bases not matched to a gene; V was cut back by 4 bases and J by 5 bases. The CDR3 runs to 15 residues. Germline V gene sequence: CDR1 SGDLS, CDR2 YYNGEE. CDR3: CASSPRQGEGTEAFF. For the CDR3, the DNA is TGTGCCAGCAGCCCCAGACAGGGGGAAGGGACTGAAGCTTTCTTT.

CDR3 DNA sequence: TGCGCCAGCAGCCGATCAAGACAGGGTGGAACGAACTATGGCTACACCTTC. It encodes CASSRSRQGGTNYGYTF. The chain couples TRBV5-1 to TRBJ1-2; TRBD1 matches at 7 bases. V dropped 4 bases and J dropped 2; count of bases not matched to a gene: 14. This CDR3 contains 17 residues. CDR1 is SGHRS and CDR2 is YFSETQ in the germline V gene.